Presented here are 22 T cell receptor beta chains from one specimen sequenced in a study of T cell responses to AZD1222 COVID-19 vaccine (dated by TCRdb to 2020 to 2023). This sample's time point label indicates: baseline before first vaccination. Receptor libraries were prepared by the immunoSEQ multiplex PCR assay. The source is immuneACCESS, and TCRdb retained only in-frame sequences with V and J called. Part of the clones is not carried over; for the studies checked, unresolved V genes explain less than half of this, and the remainder is unexplained. This sample holds around 87,000 clones; around 86% were observed only once. 9.5% to 13% of the sample lies in the top ten. The sequencing here drew on peripheral blood, taken on day 0 of AZD1222 vaccination. The receptor set was obtained from an adult in good health.

This chain links TRBV28 with TRBJ1-3; unclear D gene. The CDR3 is 12 amino acids. Looked up from germline, CDR1 is MDHEN and CDR2 is SYDVKM. V gave up 6 bases and J gave up 3 bases, with 6 bases separating them. In nucleotides, the CDR3 is TGTGCCAGCAGGGGGATTGGAAACACCATATATTTT. The encoded protein is CASRGIGNTIYF. Together with reference TRBV28 and TRBJ1-3, the CDR3 gives the full variable domain: DVKVTQSSRYLVKRTGEKVFLECVQDMDHENMFWYRQDPGLGLRLIYFSYDVKMKEKGDIPEGYSVSREKKERFSLILESASTNQTSMYLCASRGIGNTIYFGEGSWLTVV.

The chain is built from TRBV5-4 and TRBJ1-1, with D unclear. Trimming left V 2 bases short and J 3 bases short, with 11 bases between. CDR3 length equals 14 residues. Germline V gives CDR1 SGHNT, CDR2 YYREEE (reference sequence). As DNA, the CDR3 is TGTGCCAGCAGCTTAAGGGTTCCCTACACTGAAGCTTTCTTT. Its protein is CASSLRVPYTEAFF.

This clone was seen only once. The V gene is TRBV2, the J gene TRBJ2-2; 11 positions agree with TRBD2. Looked up from germline, CDR1 is SNHLY and CDR2 is FYNNEI. This CDR3 contains 15 residues. The ends lost 6 bases at V and 4 bases at J; junction bases unmatched: 4. The CDR3: CASRTLAGATGELFF. The CDR3 region has the DNA TGTGCCAGCAGGACACTAGCGGGGGCCACCGGGGAGCTGTTTTTT.

This chain connects TRBV5-1 to TRBJ2-6, with D hard to call. V was shortened by 7 bases and J by 0 bases, with 8 bases between the two germline ends. CDR1 and CDR2 from the germline V gene are SGHRS and YFSETQ. This CDR3 comprises 14 residues. This chain's CDR3 is CASHPGSGANVLTF. In DNA, the CDR3 is TGCGCCAGCCATCCAGGCTCTGGGGCCAACGTCCTGACTTTC.

This chain joins TRBV7-3 and TRBJ2-7; 9 bases line up with TRBD1. After removal of 5 bases from V and 6 bases from J, the junction contained 2 bases not matched to a gene. The CDR3 spans 12 residues. Germline CDR1 and CDR2: SGHTA and FQGTGA. The CDR3 DNA sequence: TGTGCCAGCAGCATGGGACAGGGCGAGCAGTACTTC. Translating gives CASSMGQGEQYF.

The chain uses TRBV7-2 and TRBJ1-6, with a weak D call TRBD1 (5 bases). V was clipped by 3 bases and J by 7 bases, with 13 bases between them. The CDR3 totals 15 residues. In germline, CDR1 is SGHTA, CDR2 FQGNSA. CDR3 bases: TGTGCCAGCAGCTTGGCGGGGCCAAGGAATTCACCCCTCCACTTT. Its protein product is CASSLAGPRNSPLHF.

V usage is TRBV27 and J usage is TRBJ1-6; 7 nucleotides match TRBD1. Germline V gene sequence: CDR1 MNHEY, CDR2 SMNVEV (reference sequence). The ends lost 7 bases at V and 1 base at J; junction bases unmatched: 4. The CDR3 loop spans 15 amino acids. The CDR3, as DNA: TGTGCCAGCACCACGACAGGGTCCTATAATTCACCCCTCCACTTT. Translated: CASTTTGSYNSPLHF.

The CDR3 coding sequence is TGTGCCAGCAGCATTGACAGGCCTACCTCTGGAAACACCATATATTTT. It codes for CASSIDRPTSGNTIYF. The chain employs TRBV5-4 and TRBJ1-3; a weak D match, TRBD1 (6 bases). The V and J ends lost 4 bases and 0 bases respectively, with 14 bases between them. Germline values: CDR1 SGHNT, CDR2 YYREEE (reference sequence). The CDR3 has 16 amino acids.

This clone was seen a single time. V and J are TRBV19 and TRBJ1-1; perhaps TRBD1 as D (5 bases). V lost 1 base and J 5 bases, leaving 11 bases between the germline ends. The CDR3 runs to 14 residues. CDR1 is LNHDA and CDR2 is SQIVND in the germline V gene (reference sequence). The CDR3: CASSIVPGRTEAFF. The CDR3 DNA follows: TGTGCCAGTAGTATAGTTCCAGGGCGGACTGAAGCTTTCTTT. Drawing the rest from reference TRBV19 and TRBJ1-1, the complete variable domain is DGGITQSPKYLFRKEGQNVTLSCEQNLNHDAMYWYRQDPGQGLRLIYYSQIVNDFQKGDIAEGYSVSREKKESFPLTVTSAQKNPTAFYLCASSIVPGRTEAFFGQGTRLTVV.

The chain couples TRBV12-5 to TRBJ1-1; 7 bases map to TRBD1. The CDR3 runs 15 residues. V dropped 4 bases and J dropped 7; count of bases not matched to a gene: 12. Germline CDR1 is LGHNT and CDR2 is FRNRAP. The CDR3 region has the DNA TGTGCTAGTGGTTCCATCAGACAGGGATTGAATGAAGCTTTCTTT. This gives the protein CASGSIRQGLNEAFF.

The gene calls are TRBV2 and TRBJ1-2; D possibly corresponds to TRBD1 (6 bases). CDR1 and CDR2 from the germline V gene are SNHLY and FYNNEI. The CDR3 has 15 residues. V was clipped by 0 bases and J by 8 bases, with 16 bases between them. In DNA, the CDR3 is TGTGCCAGCAGTGAAGCGGCAGGGGAGGTAGAGGGCTACACCTTC. Protein product: CASSEAAGEVEGYTF.

The rearrangement joins TRBV3-1 (or the pseudogene TRBV3-2) to TRBJ1-3; D not resolved. Trimming left V 1 base short and J 2 bases short, with 6 bases between. The CDR3 covers 14 residues. CDR1 and CDR2 (germline): LGHDT, YNNKEL (reference sequence). This chain's CDR3 is CASSQGGTGNTIYF. As DNA, the CDR3 is TGTGCCAGCAGCCAAGGGGGTACTGGAAACACCATATATTTT.

The DNA for the CDR3 is TGTGCCAGCAGCCGCGTCTCCGGGACTAGCGGGAGCTCCTACAATGAGCAGTTCTTC. It translates to CASSRVSGTSGSSYNEQFF. This rearrangement joins TRBV4-2 to TRBJ2-1; 14 bases are a match to TRBD2. This CDR3 is 19 amino acids long. Germline CDR1 and CDR2: LGHNA and YNFKEQ. Losses at the gene ends were 4 bases for V and 0 bases for J; bases not matched to a gene: 8.

The rearrangement links TRBV18 to TRBJ2-7, with 8 bases lining up with TRBD1. The V segment lost 2 bases and the J segment 3 bases; nucleotides outside the gene matches: 0. CDR3 size: 13 residues. The germline V gene has CDR1 KGHSH and CDR2 LQKENI. This chain's CDR3 is CASSPGTGYEQYF. In DNA, the CDR3 is TGTGCCAGCTCACCAGGGACAGGCTACGAGCAGTACTTC.

The count of this clone is one. The chain combines TRBV11-2 with TRBJ2-3; TRBD2 is a possible D gene (5 bases). The V end lost 0 bases, the J end lost 5 bases, and 18 bases lay between the germline ends. This CDR3 has 17 residues. Per the germline V gene, CDR1 is SGHAT and CDR2 is FQNNGV. In nucleotides, the CDR3 is TGTGCCAGCAGCTTAGATGGGTTCCCGGGAAGGATAGATACGCAGTATTTT. Translated, it gives CASSLDGFPGRIDTQYF.

The V call is TRBV27, the J call TRBJ2-7; possible D gene TRBD1, 6 bases. Trimming removed 3 bases from V and 7 bases from J, with 19 bases in between. The CDR3 extends over 15 amino acids. The germline CDR1 and CDR2 sequences are MNHEY and SMNVEV (reference sequence). The CDR3, as DNA: TGTGCCAGCAGTTTTCCGGGACACCCGGTTCGGGAGCAGTACTTC. The encoded protein is CASSFPGHPVREQYF.

The chain is built from TRBV5-1 and TRBJ2-1, with 9 nucleotides matching TRBD2. Germline V gene sequence: CDR1 SGHRS, CDR2 YFSETQ. The V and J ends lost 4 bases and 6 bases, in that order; junction bases with no gene match: 11. The CDR3 covers 16 residues. CDR3 bases: TGCGCCAGCAGCACCTTACTAGCGGGTTCAGGCAATGAGCAGTTCTTC. Translated: CASSTLLAGSGNEQFF.

The chain uses TRBV6-1 and TRBJ2-5; 10 bases are shared with TRBD1. Germline lookup yields CDR1 MNHNS and CDR2 SASEGT. The CDR3 is 16 residues long. V gave up 3 bases and J gave up 5 bases; unmatched junction bases: 9. The CDR3 coding sequence is TGTGCCAGCAGTGAGCGCGCGGGACAGGGGTCGGAGACCCAGTACTTC. Translated, it gives CASSERAGQGSETQYF.

This clone was picked up one time. The V and J genes are TRBV29-1 and TRBJ2-1; D gene ambiguous. The germline V and J ends were trimmed by 1 base and 4 bases, with 8 bases remaining between them. CDR1 is SQVTM and CDR2 is ANQGSEA in the germline V gene. CDR3 length: 13 residues. CDR3 nucleotides: TGCAGCGTTGAAGTGGTCCAGTACAATGAGCAGTTCTTC. It translates to CSVEVVQYNEQFF.

V is TRBV11-2 and J is TRBJ1-1; D gene ambiguous. Germline CDR1 is SGHAT and CDR2 is FQNNGV. V lost 5 bases and J lost 10, with 11 bases in between. This CDR3 comprises 11 residues. The CDR3: CASSPGGRAFF. CDR3 coding DNA: TGTGCCAGCAGCCCAGGAGGGAGAGCTTTCTTT.

The chain joins TRBV10-3 to TRBJ1-6; D is unresolved. CDR1 is ENHRY and CDR2 is SYGVKD in the germline V gene. CDR3 length: 14 amino acids. Trimming removed 2 bases from V and 7 bases from J, with 9 bases in between. The DNA of the CDR3 is TGTGCCATCAGTGAGGACTTCGGGAATTCACCCCTCCACTTT. Protein: CAISEDFGNSPLHF.

This sequence joins TRBV3-1 (or the pseudogene TRBV3-2) and TRBJ2-2, with 7 bases lining up with TRBD2. The germline V gene has CDR1 LGHDT and CDR2 YNNKEL (reference sequence). This CDR3 comprises 16 residues. With V trimmed by 4 bases and J by 2 bases, 7 bases remained unmatched. For the CDR3, the DNA is TGTGCCAGCAGCCTTGCCAGACTAGCCAACACCGGGGAGCTGTTTTTT. Amino acid sequence: CASSLARLANTGELFF.